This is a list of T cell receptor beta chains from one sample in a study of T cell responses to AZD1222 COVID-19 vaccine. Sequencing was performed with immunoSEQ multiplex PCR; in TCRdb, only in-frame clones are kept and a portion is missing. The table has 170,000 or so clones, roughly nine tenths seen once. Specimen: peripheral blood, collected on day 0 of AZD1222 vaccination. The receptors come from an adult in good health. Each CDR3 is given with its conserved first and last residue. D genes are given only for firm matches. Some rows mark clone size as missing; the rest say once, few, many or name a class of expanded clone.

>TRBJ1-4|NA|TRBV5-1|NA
TGCGCCAGCAGCTCGGGACGGCCCTTTAATGAAAAACTGTTTTTT
CASSSGRPFNEKLFF
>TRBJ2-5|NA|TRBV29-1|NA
TGCAGCGTTCTCGGCAGCCAAGAGACCCAGTACTTC
CSVLGSQETQYF
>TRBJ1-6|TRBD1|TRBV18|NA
TGTGCCAGCTCACCCTGGACAGGGCGAACCCAGAATTCACCCCTCCACTTT
CASSPWTGRTQNSPLHF
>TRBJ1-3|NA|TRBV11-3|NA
TGTGCCAGCAGCTTGGAAGTTGTCTCTGGAAACACCATATATTTT
CASSLEVVSGNTIYF
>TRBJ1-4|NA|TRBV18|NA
TGTGCCAGCTCACCACAAAGGGGGAACGAAAAACTGTTTTTT
CASSPQRGNEKLFF
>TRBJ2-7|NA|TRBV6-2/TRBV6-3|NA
TGTGCCAGCAGCTCCCCGACCTACGAGCAGTACTTC
CASSSPTYEQYF
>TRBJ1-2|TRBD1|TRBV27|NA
TGTGCCAGCAGTTTAGGGACAGGGTACTCCTATGGCTACACCTTC
CASSLGTGYSYGYTF
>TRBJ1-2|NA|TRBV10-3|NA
TGTGCCATCAGTGGCCCGGCCGTCGGTGATGGCTACACCTTC
CAISGPAVGDGYTF
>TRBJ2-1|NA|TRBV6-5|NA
TGTGCCAGCATGGGGGGGCCATACAATGAGCAGTTCTTC
CASMGGPYNEQFF
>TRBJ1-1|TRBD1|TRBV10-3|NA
TGTGCCATCAGTGAGCCCAGGACAGGGCCGGTAAACACTGAAGCTTTCTTT
CAISEPRTGPVNTEAFF
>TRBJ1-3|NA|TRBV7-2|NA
TGTGCCAGCAGCTTAAGAGCCGTAGGAAACACCATATATTTT
CASSLRAVGNTIYF
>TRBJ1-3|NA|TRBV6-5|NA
TGTGCCAGCAAGGTAGCCAGCCTCTCTGGAAACACCATATATTTT
CASKVASLSGNTIYF
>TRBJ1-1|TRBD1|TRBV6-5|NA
TGTGCCACTAAAAAGGCTAGAGTGGGACAGGAAGCTTTCTTT
CATKKARVGQEAFF
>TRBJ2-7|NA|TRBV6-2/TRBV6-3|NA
TGTGCCAGCAGTCCCGAAGCCTACGAGCAGTACTTC
CASSPEAYEQYF
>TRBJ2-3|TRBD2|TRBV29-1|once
TGCAGCGTCATCGGGACTAGCGGGGGAGGGGGAGCAGATACGCAGTATTTT
CSVIGTSGGGGADTQYF
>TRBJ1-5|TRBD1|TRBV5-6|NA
TGTGCCAGCAGCTTAGGAGGGGGCGTTCAGCCCCAGCATTTT
CASSLGGGVQPQHF
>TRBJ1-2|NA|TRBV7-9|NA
TGTGCCAGCAGCTTACAGGGCGGCTACACCTTC
CASSLQGGYTF
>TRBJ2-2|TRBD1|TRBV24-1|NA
TGTGCCACCAGTGATTGGTCCGTTACAGGGGTCGGGGAGCTGTTTTTT
CATSDWSVTGVGELFF
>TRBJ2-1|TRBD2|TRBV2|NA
TGTGCCAGCAGTAGGACCGGGACTAGCGCGGGTGAGCAGTTCTTC
CASSRTGTSAGEQFF
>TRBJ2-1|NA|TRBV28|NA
TGTGCCAGCAGACCATACAATCTCCCTGAGCAGTTCTTC
CASRPYNLPEQFF
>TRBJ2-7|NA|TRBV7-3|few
TGTGCCAGCAGCTTAGGGGGAGGCTACGAGCAGTACTTC
CASSLGGGYEQYF
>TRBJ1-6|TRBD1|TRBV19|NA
TGTGCCAGTAGTAGCCTGGACAGGGGTAATTCACCCCTCCACTTT
CASSSLDRGNSPLHF
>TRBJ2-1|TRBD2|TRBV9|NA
TGTGCCAGCAGCGTACAAGGGCTAGCGGGGTTCAATGAGCAGTTCTTC
CASSVQGLAGFNEQFF
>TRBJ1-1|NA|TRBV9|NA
TGTGCCAGCAGCGTAGCACTGAACACTGAAGCTTTCTTT
CASSVALNTEAFF
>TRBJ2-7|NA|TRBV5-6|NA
TGTGCCAGCAGCCCGCCGGGACAAACCTACGAGCAGTACTTC
CASSPPGQTYEQYF
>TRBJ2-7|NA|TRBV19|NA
TGTGCCAGTAGTATAGACAGGGGAATATCCTACGAGCAGTACTTC
CASSIDRGISYEQYF
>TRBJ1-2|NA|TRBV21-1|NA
TGTGCCAGCAGCAAAGAGGACAGGGCGCGGCTCAACTATGGCTACACCTTC
CASSKEDRARLNYGYTF
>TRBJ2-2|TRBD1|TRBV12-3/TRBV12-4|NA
TGTGCCAGCAACCCAGGACAGGGCGGGGAGCTGTTTTTT
CASNPGQGGELFF
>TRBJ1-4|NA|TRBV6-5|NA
TGTGCCAGCAGTACGAGACAGCTAACTAATGAAAAACTGTTTTTT
CASSTRQLTNEKLFF
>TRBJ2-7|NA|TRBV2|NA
TGTGCCAGCAGAGAACAGCAAGAGCAGTACTTC
CASREQQEQYF
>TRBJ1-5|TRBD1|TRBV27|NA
TGTGCCAGCAGTCCATTGGGGGACAGGGGGAAGGGAGGTAATCAGCCCCAGCATTTT
CASSPLGDRGKGGNQPQHF
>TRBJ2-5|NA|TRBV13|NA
TGTGCCAGCAGCTTAAGGGAGGGGGGGATAGAAGAGACCCAGTACTTC
CASSLREGGIEETQYF
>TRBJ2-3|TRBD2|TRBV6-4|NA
TGTGCCAGCAGTGCGGGACTAGCGGGGGGTTCAGATACGCAGTATTTT
CASSAGLAGGSDTQYF
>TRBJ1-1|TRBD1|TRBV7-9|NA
TGTGCCAGCAGCTTAAGGACAGGGGTCTTGTCTGAAGCTTTCTTT
CASSLRTGVLSEAFF
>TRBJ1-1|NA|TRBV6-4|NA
TGTGCCAGCAGTGAAGACATGAACACTGAAGCTTTCTTT
CASSEDMNTEAFF
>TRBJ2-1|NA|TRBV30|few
TGTGCCTGGAGGGGGGGGCCTAATGAGCAGTTCTTC
CAWRGGPNEQFF
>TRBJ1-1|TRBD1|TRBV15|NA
TGTGCCACCAGCAGAGATCAGGGGGGGAACACTGAAGCTTTCTTT
CATSRDQGGNTEAFF
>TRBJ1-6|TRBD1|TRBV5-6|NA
TGTGCCAGCAGCTTGATCAGGGGGAGGTCACCCCTCCACTTT
CASSLIRGRSPLHF
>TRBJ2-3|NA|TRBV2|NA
TGTGCCAGCAGTGAGGCCATATTACAGTATTTT
CASSEAILQYF
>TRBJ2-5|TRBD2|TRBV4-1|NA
TGCGCCAGCAGCCAAGGCAACGGGGGGTCCGTGGACTTC
CASSQGNGGSVDF
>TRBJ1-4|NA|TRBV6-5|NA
TGTGCCAGCAGTTCCCATGTTCAAGGCGTACTGTTTTTT
CASSSHVQGVLFF
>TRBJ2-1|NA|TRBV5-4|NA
TGTGCCAGCAGCTTGGATTCCGATTACAATGAGCAGTTCTTC
CASSLDSDYNEQFF
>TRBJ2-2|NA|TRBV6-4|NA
TGTGCCAGCAGTGAATCAGGGGAAACCGGGGAGCTGTTTTTT
CASSESGETGELFF
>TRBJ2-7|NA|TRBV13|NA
TGTGCCAGCAGCTCGGGGTACGAGCAGTACTTC
CASSSGYEQYF
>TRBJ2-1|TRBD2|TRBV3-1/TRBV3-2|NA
TGTGCCAGCAGCCAAGAACCGCGGGGGAACAATGAGCAGTTCTTC
CASSQEPRGNNEQFF
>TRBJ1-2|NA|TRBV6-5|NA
TGTGCCAGCAGAGCCACAGGGAACTATGGCTACACCTTC
CASRATGNYGYTF
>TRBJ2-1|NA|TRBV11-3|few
TGTGCCAGCAGCCAAAGTGGCGCCTTTAATGAGCAGTTCTTC
CASSQSGAFNEQFF
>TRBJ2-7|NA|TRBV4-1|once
TGCGCCAGCAGCCAAGAAGGCAGCTACGAGCAGTACTTC
CASSQEGSYEQYF
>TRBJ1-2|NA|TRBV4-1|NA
TGCGCCAGCAGCCCTTCCGAAGCGTATGGCTACACCTTC
CASSPSEAYGYTF
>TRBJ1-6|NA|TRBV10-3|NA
TGTGCCATCACCCACACACCTAATTCACCCCTCCACTTT
CAITHTPNSPLHF
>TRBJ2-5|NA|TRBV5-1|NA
TGCGCCAGCAGCTTGGGGAGGACCGGGAGCCCAAAGACCCAGTACTTC
CASSLGRTGSPKTQYF
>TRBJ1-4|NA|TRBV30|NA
TGTGCCTGGAGTGTGTCTCACGGTGGTGAAAAACTGTTTTTT
CAWSVSHGGEKLFF
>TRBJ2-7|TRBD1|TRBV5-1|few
TGCGCCAGCAGCTTAGGCCACCGGGACAGGGGTTTTGAGCAGTACTTC
CASSLGHRDRGFEQYF
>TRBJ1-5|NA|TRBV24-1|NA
TGTGCCACCAGTGATTTGGGACCCGGGCTGGGAAATCAGCCCCAGCATTTT
CATSDLGPGLGNQPQHF